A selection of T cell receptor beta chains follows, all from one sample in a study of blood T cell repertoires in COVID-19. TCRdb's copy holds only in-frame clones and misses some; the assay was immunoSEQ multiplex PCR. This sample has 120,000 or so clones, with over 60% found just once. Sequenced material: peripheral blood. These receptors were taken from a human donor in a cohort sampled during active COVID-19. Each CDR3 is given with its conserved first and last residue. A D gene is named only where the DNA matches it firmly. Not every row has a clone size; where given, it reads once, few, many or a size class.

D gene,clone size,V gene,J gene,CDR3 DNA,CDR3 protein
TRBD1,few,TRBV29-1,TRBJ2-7,TGCAGCAGCCGGGACAGTTCCTACGAGCAGTACTTC,CSSRDSSYEQYF
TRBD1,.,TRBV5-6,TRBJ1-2,TGTGCCAGCAGCATTGGGACAGGGGTTAACTATGGCTACACCTTC,CASSIGTGVNYGYTF
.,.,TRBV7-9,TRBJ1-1,TGTGCCAGCAGCTCCTTCCAGGGGAACACTGAAGCTTTCTTT,CASSSFQGNTEAFF
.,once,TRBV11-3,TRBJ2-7,TGTGCCAGCCGAGGCGCAACCTACGAGCAGTACTTC,CASRGATYEQYF
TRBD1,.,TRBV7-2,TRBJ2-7,TGTGCCAGCAGCTTAGTAGGGACAGGGGCCTACGAGCAGTACTTC,CASSLVGTGAYEQYF
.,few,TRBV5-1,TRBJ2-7,TGCGCCAGCAGCCGCTATCAAACCTCCTACGAGCAGTACTTC,CASSRYQTSYEQYF
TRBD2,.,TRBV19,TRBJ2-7,TGTGCCAGTAGTATTGGCGGGAGCACAGACGAGCAGTACTTC,CASSIGGSTDEQYF
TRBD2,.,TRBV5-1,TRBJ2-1,TGCGCCAGCAGCTGGGATGTAGCGGGGGGACAGAATGAGCAGTTCTTC,CASSWDVAGGQNEQFF
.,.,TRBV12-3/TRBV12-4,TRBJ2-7,TGTGCCAGCAGTCCTGGTCCCTCGAGCGAGCAGTACTTC,CASSPGPSSEQYF
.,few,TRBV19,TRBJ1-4,TGCGCTCCCACCCTTGACAGAGCTAATGAAAAACTGTTTTTT,CAPTLDRANEKLFF
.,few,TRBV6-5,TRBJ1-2,TGTGCCAGCAGTATTAGCGGCAGCTATGGCTACACCTTC,CASSISGSYGYTF
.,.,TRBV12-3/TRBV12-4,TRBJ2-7,TGTGCCAGCAGTTTAGTACCGCGCTACGAGCAGTACTTC,CASSLVPRYEQYF
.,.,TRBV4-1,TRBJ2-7,TGCGCCAGCAGCCCCCGGGACTTACCCTCCTACGAGCAGTACTTC,CASSPRDLPSYEQYF
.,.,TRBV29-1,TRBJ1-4,TGCAGCGTTTCCGGGATGGATCCAACTAATGAAAAACTGTTTTTT,CSVSGMDPTNEKLFF
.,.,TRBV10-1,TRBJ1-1,TGCGCCAGCAGTGACCAGGCTCTGAAGGCGAACACTGAAGCTTTCTTT,CASSDQALKANTEAFF
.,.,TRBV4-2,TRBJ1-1,TGTGCCAGCAGCCTTTACTTTATGAACACTGAAGCTTTCTTT,CASSLYFMNTEAFF
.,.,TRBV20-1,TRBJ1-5,TGCAGTGCTAGAGTGGGGGGTCCCCAGCATTTT,CSARVGGPQHF
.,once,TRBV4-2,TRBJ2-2,TGTGCCAGCAGCCAAGACCGGGGGTGGGGCTGGGAGCTGTTTTTT,CASSQDRGWGWELFF
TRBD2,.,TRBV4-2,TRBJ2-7,TGTGCCAGCAGCCAAGACGAGCGGGCGGGAGACGAGCAGTACTTC,CASSQDERAGDEQYF
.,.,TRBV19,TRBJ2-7,TGTGCCAGTAGTAAAACGGGCGGGCGGGACCCACCGGGGGAGCAGTACTTC,CASSKTGGRDPPGEQYF
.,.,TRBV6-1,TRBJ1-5,TGTGCCAGCAGTGAAACGACAGCCTATAGCAATCAGCCCCAGCATTTT,CASSETTAYSNQPQHF
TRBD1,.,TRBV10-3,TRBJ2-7,TGTGCCATCAGAACAGGGGGCGGGTACGAGCAGTACTTC,CAIRTGGGYEQYF
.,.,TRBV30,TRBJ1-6,TGTGCCTGGAGTGTTCGACAGAGCTCCTATAATTCACCCCTCCACTTT,CAWSVRQSSYNSPLHF
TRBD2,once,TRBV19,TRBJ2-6,TGTGCCAGTAGTACCCGACTAGCGGGGCACTCTGGGGCCAACGTCCTGACTTTC,CASSTRLAGHSGANVLTF
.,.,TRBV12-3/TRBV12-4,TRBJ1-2,TGTGCCAGCAGTTTCCTCCAGGGTGGCTACACCTTC,CASSFLQGGYTF
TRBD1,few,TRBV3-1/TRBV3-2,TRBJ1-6,TGTGCCAGCAGCCAAGAGTGGACAGGGGGGGCCCTCCACTTT,CASSQEWTGGALHF
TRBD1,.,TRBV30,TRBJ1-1,TGTGCCTGGAGTTCCCCGGGACAGGGGCTGCTCACTGAAGCTTTCTTT,CAWSSPGQGLLTEAFF
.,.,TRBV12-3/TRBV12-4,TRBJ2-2,TGTGCCAGCAGTTTCGCGAGAACCGGGGAGCTGTTTTTT,CASSFARTGELFF
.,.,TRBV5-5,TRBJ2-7,TGTGCCAGCAGCTCCGCCAGGGCGATGTACGAGCAGTACTTC,CASSSARAMYEQYF
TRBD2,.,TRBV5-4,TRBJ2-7,TGTGCCAGCAGCTCCTCTAGCGGGGGCGTATACGAGCAGTACTTC,CASSSSSGGVYEQYF
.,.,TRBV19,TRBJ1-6,TGTGCCAGTAGAAGGCACCACTTGTCGGGGGATTCACCCCTCCACTTT,CASRRHHLSGDSPLHF
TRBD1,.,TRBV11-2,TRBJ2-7,TGTGCCAGCAGCTTCACGGGACAGGTGTACGAGCAGTACTTC,CASSFTGQVYEQYF